This T cell receptor beta chain is from a study of T cell responses to AZD1222 COVID-19 vaccine. Germline values: CDR1 WNHNN, CDR2 SYGVQD (reference sequence). The CDR3 has 19 residues. With 3 bases clipped from V and 1 base from J, the junction kept 12 bases outside the gene matches. Points on this clone: Its specificity is unknown.

Findings of the study overall: At 160-218 and 743-854, vaccine-associated CD4 TCRs were dominant, and they spanned spike. The study reported that nearly half of spike-specific TCRs target unmutated variant regions.

Assay used: immunoSEQ multiplex PCR; TCRdb lists only in-frame clones, some missing. This sample has roughly 90,000 clones; roughly 87% occur once, and the top ten carry about 5.7%. The TCR sequence derives from an adult who received the AZD1222 COVID-19 vaccine. The chain uses TRBV10-1 and TRBJ2-2, with 9 bases identical to TRBD1. Source: peripheral blood, taken 28 days after the second AZD1222 dose. The CDR3 here is CASSDSGQGLTLNTGELFF. The CDR3 DNA is TGCGCCAGCAGTGATTCGGGACAGGGCCTGACTCTGAACACCGGGGAGCTGTTTTTT.